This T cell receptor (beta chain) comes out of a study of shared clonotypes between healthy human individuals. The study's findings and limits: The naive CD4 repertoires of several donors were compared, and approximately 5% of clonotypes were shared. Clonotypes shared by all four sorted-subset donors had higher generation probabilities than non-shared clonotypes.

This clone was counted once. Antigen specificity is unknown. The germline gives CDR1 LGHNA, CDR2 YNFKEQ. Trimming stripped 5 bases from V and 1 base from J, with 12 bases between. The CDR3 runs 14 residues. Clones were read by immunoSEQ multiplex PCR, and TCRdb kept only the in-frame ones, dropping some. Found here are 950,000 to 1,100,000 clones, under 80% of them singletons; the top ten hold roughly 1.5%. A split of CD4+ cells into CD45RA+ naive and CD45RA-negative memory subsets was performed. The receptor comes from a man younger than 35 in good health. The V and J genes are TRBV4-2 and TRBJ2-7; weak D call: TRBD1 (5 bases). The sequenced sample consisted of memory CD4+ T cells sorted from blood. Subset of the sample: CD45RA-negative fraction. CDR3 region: CASSTPDSSYEQYF. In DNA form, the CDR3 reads TGTGCCAGCAGCACCCCTGACAGTTCCTACGAGCAGTACTTC.